The 20 T cell receptor beta chains listed next were all sequenced from one sample in a study. From the RT-PCR reads, TCRdb called clonotypes with MiXCR, one entry per CDR3 protein. Among more than 600,000 distinct CDR3 sequences listed, about 14% were seen once. The sequenced sample consisted of memory CD4+ T cells from blood. Receptor source: a female donor in good health, serving as a healthy control.

This clonotype came up a few times. This chain links TRBV11-1 with TRBJ2-1; perhaps TRBD2 as D (6 bases). From germline, CDR1 is SGHAT and CDR2 FQDESV (reference sequence). The V and J ends lost 2 bases and 0 bases respectively, with 8 bases between them. The CDR3 runs to 15 residues. Written as DNA, the CDR3 is TGTGCCAGCAGCTTACGGGGGTTCTCCTACAATGAGCAGTTCTTC. This encodes CASSLRGFSYNEQFF.

V gene TRBV7-2 combines with J gene TRBJ1-3, with TRBD1 identical over 7 bases. CDR1 is SGHTA, CDR2 FQGNSA, per germline. The ends lost 5 bases at V and 9 bases at J; junction bases unmatched: 13. The CDR3 consists of 15 residues. For the CDR3, the DNA is TGTGCCAGCAGCACGCGACAGGGTGGAGTAGGCACCATATATTTT. It yields the protein CASSTRQGGVGTIYF. Variable domain in full (rest from reference TRBV7-2 and TRBJ1-3): GAGVSQSPSNKVTEKGKDVELRCDPISGHTALYWYRQSLGQGLEFLIYFQGNSAPDKSGLPSDRFSAERTGGSVSTLTIQRTQQEDSAVYLCASSTRQGGVGTIYFGEGSWLTVV.

This rearrangement joins TRBV11-1 to TRBJ2-3; possible D gene TRBD2, 5 bases. This CDR3 spans 17 amino acids. The germline V and J ends were trimmed by 5 bases and 0 bases, with 18 bases remaining between them. Germline V CDR1 and CDR2: SGHAT, FQDESV (reference sequence). Here the CDR3 reads CASSPRRAGSSTDTQYF. CDR3 bases: TGTGCCAGCAGCCCCCGGCGGGCAGGTTCTAGCACAGATACGCAGTATTTT.

Only a few counts were recorded for this clonotype. The chain recombines TRBV27 with TRBJ1-4; a possible D gene is TRBD1 (6 bases). The V and J ends lost 5 bases and 7 bases respectively, with 14 bases between them. The V gene's germline CDR1 is MNHEY and CDR2 SMNVEV (reference sequence). The CDR3 loop spans 14 amino acids. For the CDR3, the DNA is TGTGCCAGCAGTATCCAGGGGCCGGGTGAAAAACTGTTTTTT. Its translation is CASSIQGPGEKLFF. Drawing the rest from reference TRBV27 and TRBJ1-4, the complete variable domain is EAQVTQNPRYLITVTGKKLTVTCSQNMNHEYMSWYRQDPGLGLRQIYYSMNVEVTDKGDVPEGYKVSRKEKRNFPLILESPSPNQTSLYFCASSIQGPGEKLFFGSGTQLSVL.

On this clonotype itself: An end of the junction differs from the germline gene, which may be a read error. The chain combines TRBV7-2 with TRBJ2-2; D may correspond to TRBD1 or TRBD2 (5 bases each). CDR1 is SGHTA and CDR2 is FQGNSA in the germline V gene. There are 16 residues in the CDR3. The CDR3 loop reads CASSLVSGTNTRELFF. The CDR3 nucleotides read TGTGCCAGCAGCTTAGTCTCAGGGACGAACACCAGGGAGCTGTTTTTT.

This chain connects TRBV7-2 to TRBJ1-4; TRBD1 matches at 9 bases. Germline V CDR1 and CDR2: SGHTA, FQGNSA. CDR3 length: 17 residues. V lost 4 bases, J lost 0 bases, and 6 bases stayed unmatched. CDR3 loop: CASSSGQGTPTNEKLFF. DNA of the CDR3: TGTGCCAGCAGCTCGGGACAGGGAACTCCAACTAATGAAAAACTGTTTTTT.

This clonotype has only a few counts. The CDR3 protein is CASSLGSSGFLRTYEQYF. Written as DNA, the CDR3 is TGTGCCAGCAGCTTAGGATCTAGCGGGTTTTTGAGGACCTACGAGCAGTACTTC. The chain is built from TRBV7-2 and TRBJ2-7; 8 nucleotides line up with TRBD2. The CDR3 has 18 residues. CDR1 and CDR2 from the germline V gene are SGHTA and FQGNSA. The V gene end was trimmed by 1 base and the J gene end by 2 bases; junction bases not matched to a gene: 13. Looking up the rest from reference TRBV7-2 and TRBJ2-7 gives the full variable domain: GAGVSQSPSNKVTEKGKDVELRCDPISGHTALYWYRQSLGQGLEFLIYFQGNSAPDKSGLPSDRFSAERTGGSVSTLTIQRTQQEDSAVYLCASSLGSSGFLRTYEQYFGPGTRLTVT.

This clonotype was observed at least ten times. This sequence joins TRBV20-1 and TRBJ2-3, with 10 bases matching TRBD2. J was trimmed by 4 bases and V by 3 bases; bases with no gene match: 7. Germline V lookup: CDR1 DFQATT, CDR2 SNEGSKA (reference sequence). The length of the CDR3 is 15 residues. CDR3: CSASHLAGVPDTQYF. The CDR3 bases are TGCAGTGCTAGCCACCTAGCGGGAGTACCAGATACGCAGTATTTT.

V and J are TRBV20-1 and TRBJ2-7; TRBD2 agrees at 9 bases. The CDR3 sequence is 14 residues long. The trim removed 6 bases at V and 3 bases at J, leaving 9 bases unmatched. Per the germline V gene, CDR1 is DFQATT and CDR2 is SNEGSKA (reference sequence). In nucleotides, the CDR3 is TGCAGTGCCAGAAGGGCTAGCGGGGTCTACGAGCAGTACTTC. It is translated as CSARRASGVYEQYF.

This clonotype has a count of ten or more. V gene TRBV15 combines with J gene TRBJ2-7; TRBD1 agrees at 10 bases. Germline CDR1 and CDR2: LNHNV and YYDKDF (reference sequence). The V and J ends lost 0 bases and 7 bases, in that order; junction bases with no gene match: 6. CDR3 length: 15 residues. CDR3 protein: CATSRDPGQGNEQYF. The CDR3 nucleotides are TGTGCCACCAGCAGAGATCCGGGACAGGGGAATGAGCAGTACTTC.

This clonotype came up a few times. The CDR3 DNA follows: TGTGCCAGCGCCCAACCCGGCACAGATACGCAGTATTTT. Protein sequence: CASAQPGTDTQYF. This chain connects TRBV6-6 to TRBJ2-3; no definite D call. The V gene's germline CDR1 is MNHNY and CDR2 SVGAGI (reference sequence). Trimming pared 8 bases from V and 1 base from J, leaving 10 bases between. The CDR3 sequence is 13 residues long.

This clonotype came up a few times. CDR3 nucleotide sequence: TGTGCCATCAGCGCAGCTGCGGGACTAGGAAACATTCAGTACTTC. It is translated as CAISAAAGLGNIQYF. This chain uses TRBV10-3 with TRBJ2-4; 8 nucleotides line up with TRBD2. The CDR3 runs to 15 residues. CDR1 and CDR2 from the germline V gene are ENHRY and SYGVKD. J was trimmed by 6 bases and V by 6 bases; bases with no gene match: 10.

This CDR3 is CASSLRLGAQYF. The CDR3 DNA reads TGTGCCAGCAGTTTACGTCTTGGTGCGCAGTATTTT. The gene calls are TRBV27 and TRBJ2-3; no clear D. CDR3 length: 12 amino acids. The germline CDR1 and CDR2 sequences are MNHEY and SMNVEV (reference sequence). The germline V and J ends were trimmed by 2 bases and 10 bases, with 10 bases remaining between them.

This clonotype was found a few times. This chain connects TRBV12-3 or TRBV12-4 to TRBJ2-1, with 15 bases lining up with TRBD2. The V gene end was trimmed by 6 bases and the J gene end by 7 bases; junction bases not matched to a gene: 7. This CDR3 region has 16 residues. The CDR3 DNA is TGTGCCAGCAGCCGCGGACTAGCGGGAGGGCCGAATGAGCAGTTCTTC. Residues: CASSRGLAGGPNEQFF.

J is TRBJ2-7 and V is TRBV30; D is undetermined. Per the germline V gene, CDR1 is GTSNPN and CDR2 is SVGIG (reference sequence). Deletions cut 0 bases from V and 0 bases from J, with 9 bases between. This CDR3 has 14 amino acids. This CDR3 is CAWSVDPSSYEQYF. The CDR3 DNA is TGTGCCTGGAGTGTAGATCCTAGCTCCTACGAGCAGTACTTC. The whole variable domain, filled in from reference TRBV30 and TRBJ2-7, reads SQTIHQWPATLVQPVGSPLSLECTVEGTSNPNLYWYRQAAGRGLQLLFYSVGIGQISSEVPQNLSASRPQDRQFILSSKKLLLSDSGFYLCAWSVDPSSYEQYFGPGTRLTVT.

This clonotype was seen ten or more times. The chain employs TRBV5-5 and TRBJ2-1, with 8 bases aligning to TRBD2. The germline CDR1 and CDR2 sequences are SGHKS and YYEKEE (reference sequence). This CDR3 has 14 residues. Germline trimming cut 1 base from V and 7 bases from J; bases unmatched to any gene: 4. The CDR3 loop reads CASSLTGLANEQFF. CDR3 sequence (DNA): TGTGCCAGCAGCTTGACCGGACTAGCAAATGAGCAGTTCTTC.

The chain recombines TRBV27 with TRBJ2-7, with D possibly called TRBD1 or TRBD2 (6 bases each). Trimming took off 3 bases at V and 2 bases at J, with 11 bases between the two ends. This CDR3 comprises 14 residues. Per germline, CDR1 MNHEY and CDR2 SMNVEV (reference sequence). CDR3 protein: CASSFTGRPYEQYF. CDR3 DNA sequence: TGTGCCAGCAGTTTTACAGGGAGGCCCTACGAGCAGTACTTC.

This chain uses TRBV5-1 with TRBJ1-2; no clear D. CDR3 length equals 13 residues. Trimming left V 6 bases short and J 8 bases short, with 17 bases between. CDR1 SGHRS and CDR2 YFSETQ come from the germline V gene. This CDR3 reads CASINPGLEGYTF. The CDR3 DNA follows: TGCGCCAGCATCAACCCCGGCCTAGAGGGCTACACCTTC.

This clonotype occurred a few times. The chain joins TRBV5-1 to TRBJ2-3; the match to TRBD2 covers 7 bases. This CDR3 has 15 amino acids. The V gene's germline CDR1 is SGHRS and CDR2 YFSETQ. The junction had 10 bases not matched to a gene; V was cut back by 5 bases and J by 4 bases. CDR3 in amino acids: CASRHTSVGSDTQYF. The CDR3 nucleotides are TGCGCCAGCAGACATACTAGCGTGGGCTCAGATACGCAGTATTTT.

As concerns this clonotype: This may arise from a read error, as a much more abundant clone is one base away. The chain links TRBV6-5 to TRBJ1-5; tentative D call: TRBD1 (5 bases). Germline lookup yields CDR1 MNHEY and CDR2 SVGAGI. The CDR3 loop spans 13 amino acids. The CDR3 region is CASRGPSDQPQHF. The CDR3 bases are TGTGCCAGCAGGGGACCTAGCGATCAGCCCCAGCATTTT.